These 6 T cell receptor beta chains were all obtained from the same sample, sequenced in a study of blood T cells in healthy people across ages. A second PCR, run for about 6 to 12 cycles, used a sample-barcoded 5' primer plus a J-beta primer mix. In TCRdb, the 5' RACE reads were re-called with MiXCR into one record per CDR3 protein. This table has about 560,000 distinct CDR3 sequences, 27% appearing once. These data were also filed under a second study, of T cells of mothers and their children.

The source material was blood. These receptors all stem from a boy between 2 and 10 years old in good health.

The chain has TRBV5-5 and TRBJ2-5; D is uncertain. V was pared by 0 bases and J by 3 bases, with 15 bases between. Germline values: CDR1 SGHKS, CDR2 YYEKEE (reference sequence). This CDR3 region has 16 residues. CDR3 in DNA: TGTGCCAGCAGCTTGGGTGTCATAGGTTTTGAAGAGACCCAGTACTTC. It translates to CASSLGVIGFEETQYF.

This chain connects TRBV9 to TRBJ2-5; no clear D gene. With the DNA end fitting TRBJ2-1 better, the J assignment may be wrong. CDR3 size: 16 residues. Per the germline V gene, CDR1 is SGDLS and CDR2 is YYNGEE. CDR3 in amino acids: CASSVALAPSYNEQFF. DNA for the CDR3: TGTGCCAGCAGCGTAGCTCTGGCGCCTTCCTACAATGAGCAGTTCTTC.

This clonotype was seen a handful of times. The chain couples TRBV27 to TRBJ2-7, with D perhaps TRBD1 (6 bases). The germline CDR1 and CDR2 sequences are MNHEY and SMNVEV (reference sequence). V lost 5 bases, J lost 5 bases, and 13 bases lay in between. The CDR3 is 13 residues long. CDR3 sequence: CASSPDSIHEQYF. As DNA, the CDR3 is TGTGCCAGCAGTCCGGACAGTATTCACGAGCAGTACTTC.

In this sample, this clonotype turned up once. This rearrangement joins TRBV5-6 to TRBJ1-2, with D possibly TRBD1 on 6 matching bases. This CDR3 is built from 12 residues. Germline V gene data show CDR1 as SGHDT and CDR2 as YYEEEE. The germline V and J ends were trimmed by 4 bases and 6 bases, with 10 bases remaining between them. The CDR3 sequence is CASSAYRDGYTF. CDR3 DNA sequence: TGTGCCAGCAGCGCATACAGGGATGGCTACACCTTC.

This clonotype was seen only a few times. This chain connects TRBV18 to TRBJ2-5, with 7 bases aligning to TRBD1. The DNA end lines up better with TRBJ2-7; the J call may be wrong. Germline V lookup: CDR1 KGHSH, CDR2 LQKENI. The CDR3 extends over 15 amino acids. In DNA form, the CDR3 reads TGTGCCAGCTCACTAACCGGGACAGATTCCTACGAGCAGTACTTC. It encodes CASSLTGTDSYEQYF.

Written as DNA, the CDR3 is TGTGCCTGGAGTCGGGGGATTAACTCTGGAAACACCATATATTTT. Translation gives CAWSRGINSGNTIYF. The rearrangement uses TRBV30 and TRBJ1-3; maybe TRBD1 (5 bases). V lost 2 bases, J lost 0 bases, and 11 bases lay in between. Per germline, CDR1 GTSNPN and CDR2 SVGIG (reference sequence). The CDR3 length is 15 residues.